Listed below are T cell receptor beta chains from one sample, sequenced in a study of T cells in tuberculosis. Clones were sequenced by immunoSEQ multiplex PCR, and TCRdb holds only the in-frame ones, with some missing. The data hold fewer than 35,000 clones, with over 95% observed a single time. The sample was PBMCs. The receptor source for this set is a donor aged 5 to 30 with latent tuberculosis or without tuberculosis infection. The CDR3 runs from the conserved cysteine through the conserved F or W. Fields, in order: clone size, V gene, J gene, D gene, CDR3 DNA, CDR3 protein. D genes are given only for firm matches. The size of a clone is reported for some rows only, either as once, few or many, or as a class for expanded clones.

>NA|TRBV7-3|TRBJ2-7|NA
TGTGCCAGCAGCTTAGGTTTAGGGGGAAACTACGAGCAGTACTTC
CASSLGLGGNYEQYF
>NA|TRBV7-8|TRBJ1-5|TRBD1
TGTGCCAGCAGCTTAGAGTACAGGGGAAATCAGCCCCAGCATTTT
CASSLEYRGNQPQHF
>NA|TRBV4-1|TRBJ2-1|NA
TGCGCCAGCAGCCAAGGGGGAGGAGATGAGCAGTTCTTC
CASSQGGGDEQFF
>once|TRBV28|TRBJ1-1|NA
TGTGCCAGCAGTTTATTGGGGGGGGGTACTGAAGCTTTCTTT
CASSLLGGGTEAFF
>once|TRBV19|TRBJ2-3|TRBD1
TGTGCCAGTAGCCTGGACAGGGGCACAGATACGCAGTATTTT
CASSLDRGTDTQYF
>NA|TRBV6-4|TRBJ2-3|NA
TGTGCCAGCAGTGACTCGAATTCTGAGGGCGCAGATACGCAGTATTTT
CASSDSNSEGADTQYF
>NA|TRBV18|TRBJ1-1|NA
TGTGCCAGCTCACCGCCCACAGGGCGCTCTGAAGCTTTCTTT
CASSPPTGRSEAFF
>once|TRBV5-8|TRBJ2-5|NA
TGTGCCAGCAGCCCGAGGGGGGGCTGGGGGGAGACCCAGTACTTC
CASSPRGGWGETQYF
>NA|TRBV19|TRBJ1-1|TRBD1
TGTGCCAGTAGGCCGGGACAGGGGCTACGGGACACTGAAGCTTTCTTT
CASRPGQGLRDTEAFF
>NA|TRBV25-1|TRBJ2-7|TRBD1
TGTGCCAGCAGTGAAGGGGACAGATACGAGCAGTACTTC
CASSEGDRYEQYF
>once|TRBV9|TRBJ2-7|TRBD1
TGTGCCAGCACCCAAGGGGGCCCGGCGTACGAGCAGTACTTC
CASTQGGPAYEQYF
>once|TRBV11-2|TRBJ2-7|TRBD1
TGTGCCAGCAGAAAGCCGGGACAGGGGCCCTACGAGCAGTACTTC
CASRKPGQGPYEQYF
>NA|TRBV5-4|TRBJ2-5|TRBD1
TGTGCCAGCAGCTTTCAGGGGGCCATAGAGACCCAGTACTTC
CASSFQGAIETQYF
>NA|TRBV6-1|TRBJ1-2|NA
TGTGCCAGCAGTGAGGGGGGGAGGTATGGCTACACCTTC
CASSEGGRYGYTF
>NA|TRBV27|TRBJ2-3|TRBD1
TGTGCCAGCAGTTTTGGGACAGACACAGATACGCAGTATTTT
CASSFGTDTDTQYF
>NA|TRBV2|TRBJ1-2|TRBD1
TGTGCCAGCAGTGCGGACAGGGTTGTATTAAACTATGGCTACACCTTC
CASSADRVVLNYGYTF
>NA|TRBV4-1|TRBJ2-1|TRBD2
TGCGCCAGCAGCCAAGTGTTAAGAGGGCTAGCGGGAGGGCATGAGCAGTTCTTC
CASSQVLRGLAGGHEQFF
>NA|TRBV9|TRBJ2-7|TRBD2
TGTGCCAGCAGCCCCGGACTAGCGGGGACCTACGAGCAGTACTTC
CASSPGLAGTYEQYF
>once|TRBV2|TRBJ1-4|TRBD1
TGTGCCAGCACATACAGGGGTAATGAAAAACTGTTTTTT
CASTYRGNEKLFF
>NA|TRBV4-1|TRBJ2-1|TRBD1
TGCGCCAGCAGCCTACAGCCTACAGGGGGCATCACCTACAATGAGCAGTTCTTC
CASSLQPTGGITYNEQFF
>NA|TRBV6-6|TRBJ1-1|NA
TGTGCCAGCAGTTCGACAGCTTCGAACACTGAAGCTTTCTTT
CASSSTASNTEAFF
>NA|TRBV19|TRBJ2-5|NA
TGTGCCAGCCAACAGGGTGGGGAGACCCAGTACTTC
CASQQGGETQYF
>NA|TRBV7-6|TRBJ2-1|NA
TGTGCCAGCAGCCGAGGGCGTTACAATGAGCAGTTCTTC
CASSRGRYNEQFF
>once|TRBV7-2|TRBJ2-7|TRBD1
TGTGCCAGCAGCACCGGGACAGTATCCTACGAGCAGTACTTC
CASSTGTVSYEQYF
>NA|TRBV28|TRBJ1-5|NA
TGTGCCAGCAGTTTAGTTGGGCATCAGCCCCAGCATTTT
CASSLVGHQPQHF
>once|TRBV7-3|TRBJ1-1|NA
TGTGCCAGCAGCTTAAGGAGACAGGACACTGAAGCTTTCTTT
CASSLRRQDTEAFF
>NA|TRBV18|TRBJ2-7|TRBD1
TGTGCCAGCTCACGACAGGGGCCCCAAAGACAGCCCTACGAGCAGTACTTC
CASSRQGPQRQPYEQYF
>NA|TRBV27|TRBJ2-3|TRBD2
TGTGCCAGCAGTAACTTAGCGGGGTTGGCAGATACGCAGTATTTT
CASSNLAGLADTQYF
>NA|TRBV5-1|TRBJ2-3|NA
TGCGCCAGCAGCCACAGGGGACTAGTCACAGATACGCAGTATTTT
CASSHRGLVTDTQYF
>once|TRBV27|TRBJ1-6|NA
TGTGCCAGCAGTTTACAGTATAGCTCACCCCTCCACTTT
CASSLQYSSPLHF
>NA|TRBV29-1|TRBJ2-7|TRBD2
TGCAGCGTTGGTCGCCTAGCGGGGGATTACGAGCAGTACTTC
CSVGRLAGDYEQYF
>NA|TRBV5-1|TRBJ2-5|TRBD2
TGCGCCAGCAGCCGAGACGGGAGGGGAGAGACCCAGTACTTC
CASSRDGRGETQYF
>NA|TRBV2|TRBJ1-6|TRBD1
TGTGCCAGCAAGGGACAGAGCTCCTATAATTCACCCCTCCACTTT
CASKGQSSYNSPLHF
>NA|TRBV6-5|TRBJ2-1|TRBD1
TGTGCCAGCAAAGACCTCGACAGGGGCAATGAGCAGTTCTTC
CASKDLDRGNEQFF
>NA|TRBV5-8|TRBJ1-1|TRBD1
TGTGCCAGTGACCAGGGGACAGGGAATGAAGCTTTCTTT
CASDQGTGNEAFF
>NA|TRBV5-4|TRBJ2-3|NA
TGTGCCAGCCAAGGACTTAACACAGATACGCAGTATTTT
CASQGLNTDTQYF
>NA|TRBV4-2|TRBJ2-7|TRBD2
TGTGCCAGCAGCCCTACGCGGGCGGGAGCTGCGGGGGAGCAGTACTTC
CASSPTRAGAAGEQYF
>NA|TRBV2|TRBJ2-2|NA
TGTGCCAGCAGCACTACAGGGTTGGGCACCGGGGAGCTGTTTTTT
CASSTTGLGTGELFF
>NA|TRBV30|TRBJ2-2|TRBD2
TGTGCCTGGAGTGAGGGGACTAGCGGGAGGGCCGGGGAGCTGTTTTTT
CAWSEGTSGRAGELFF
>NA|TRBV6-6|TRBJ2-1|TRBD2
TGTGCCAGCAGTTACTGGGGGACTAGCGGGATAGTCGGGCAGTTCTTC
CASSYWGTSGIVGQFF
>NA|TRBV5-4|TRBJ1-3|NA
TGTGCCAGCAGCTTGGCGGGATTAAACACCATATATTTT
CASSLAGLNTIYF
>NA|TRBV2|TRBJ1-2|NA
TGTGCCAGCAGTGAAGACAGAACAACTAACTATGGCTACACCTTC
CASSEDRTTNYGYTF
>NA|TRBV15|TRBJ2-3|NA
TGTGCCACCAGCAGAGCGGGACTCTACACAGATACGCAGTATTTT
CATSRAGLYTDTQYF
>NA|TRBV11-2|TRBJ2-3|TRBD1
TGTGCCAGCAGCTTAGCAGGGGGCGCAGATACGCAGTATTTT
CASSLAGGADTQYF
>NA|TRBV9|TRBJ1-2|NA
TGTGCCAGCAGCGTCTCTTACCTACAGGGAGGCTACACCTTC
CASSVSYLQGGYTF
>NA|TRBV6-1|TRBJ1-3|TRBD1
TGTGCCAGCAGTGAAGGGATTGGGACAGGGGGTTCCCGAAACACCATATATTTT
CASSEGIGTGGSRNTIYF
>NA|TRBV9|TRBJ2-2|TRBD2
TGTGCCAGCACGCGACTAGCGGGAGAGGGTGGGGAGCTGTTTTTT
CASTRLAGEGGELFF
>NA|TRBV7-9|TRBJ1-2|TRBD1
TGTGCCAGCAGCTTACAGGGGGCGGGTGGCTACACCTTC
CASSLQGAGGYTF
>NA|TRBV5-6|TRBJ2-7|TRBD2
TGTGCCAGCAGCTTGGGCAGACTAGCGGGATGGTCCTACGAGCAGTACTTC
CASSLGRLAGWSYEQYF
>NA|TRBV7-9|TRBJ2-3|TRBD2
TGTGCCAGCAGCCTAGAAGCGGGGGGGCGGTTCGGCACAGATACGCAGTATTTT
CASSLEAGGRFGTDTQYF
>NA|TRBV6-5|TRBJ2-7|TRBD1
TGTGCCAGCAGTTACTCCGGGACAGGGTCCTACGAGCAGTACTTC
CASSYSGTGSYEQYF
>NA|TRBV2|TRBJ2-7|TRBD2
TGTGCCAGCAGTTCCGGGACTAGCGGGGCCCTCTCCTCCTACGAGCAGTACTTC
CASSSGTSGALSSYEQYF
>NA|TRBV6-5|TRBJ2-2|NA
TGTGCCAGCAGTTACTCGTATGCCGGGGAGCTGTTTTTT
CASSYSYAGELFF
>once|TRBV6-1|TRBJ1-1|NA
TGTGCCAGCCCAGGAGGCACCATGAACACTGAAGCTTTCTTT
CASPGGTMNTEAFF
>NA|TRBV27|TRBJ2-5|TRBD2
TGTGCCAGCAGTTTATATCCGGGCGGGAGAGAGACCCAGTACTTC
CASSLYPGGRETQYF
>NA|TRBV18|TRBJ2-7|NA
TGTGCCAGCTCACCCGCTAAGATATACGAGCAGTACTTC
CASSPAKIYEQYF
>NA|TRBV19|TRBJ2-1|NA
TGTGCCAGTAGTATCCGGGTTGGCTACAATGAGCAGTTCTTC
CASSIRVGYNEQFF
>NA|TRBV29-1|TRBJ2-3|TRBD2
TGCAGCGTTGATCGACTAGCCTCTAGAGATACGCAGTATTTT
CSVDRLASRDTQYF
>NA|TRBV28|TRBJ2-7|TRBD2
TGTGCCAGCAGTTTTTCCCTAGCGGGGCTAACGTACGAGCAGTACTTC
CASSFSLAGLTYEQYF